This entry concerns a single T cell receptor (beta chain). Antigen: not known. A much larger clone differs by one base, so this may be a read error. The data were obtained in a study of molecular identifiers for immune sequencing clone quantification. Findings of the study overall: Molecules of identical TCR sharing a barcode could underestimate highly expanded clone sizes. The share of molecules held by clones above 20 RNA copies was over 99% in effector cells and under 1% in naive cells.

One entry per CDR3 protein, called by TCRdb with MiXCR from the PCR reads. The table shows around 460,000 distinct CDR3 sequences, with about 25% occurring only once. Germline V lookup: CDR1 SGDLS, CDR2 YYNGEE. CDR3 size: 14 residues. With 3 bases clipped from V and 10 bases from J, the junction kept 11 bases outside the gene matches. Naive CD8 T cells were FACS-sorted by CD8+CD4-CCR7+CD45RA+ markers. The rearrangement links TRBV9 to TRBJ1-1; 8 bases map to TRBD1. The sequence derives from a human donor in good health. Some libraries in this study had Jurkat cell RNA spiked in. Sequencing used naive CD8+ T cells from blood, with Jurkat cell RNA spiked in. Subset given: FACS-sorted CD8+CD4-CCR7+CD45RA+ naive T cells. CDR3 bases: TGTGCCAGCAGCGGAAACAGAGAACAGGGGGGAGCTTTCTTT. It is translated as CASSGNREQGGAFF.